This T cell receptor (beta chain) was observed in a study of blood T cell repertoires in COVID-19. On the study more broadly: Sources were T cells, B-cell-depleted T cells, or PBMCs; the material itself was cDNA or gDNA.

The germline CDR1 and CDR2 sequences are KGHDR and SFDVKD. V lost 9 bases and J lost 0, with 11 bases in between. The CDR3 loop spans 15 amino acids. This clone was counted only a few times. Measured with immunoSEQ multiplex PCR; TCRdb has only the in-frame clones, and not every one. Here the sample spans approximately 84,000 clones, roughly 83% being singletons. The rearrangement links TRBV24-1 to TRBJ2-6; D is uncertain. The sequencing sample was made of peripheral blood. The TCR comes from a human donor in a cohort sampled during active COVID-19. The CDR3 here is CATGHQASGANVLTF. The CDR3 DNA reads TGTGCCACCGGCCATCAGGCCTCTGGGGCCAACGTCCTGACTTTC.